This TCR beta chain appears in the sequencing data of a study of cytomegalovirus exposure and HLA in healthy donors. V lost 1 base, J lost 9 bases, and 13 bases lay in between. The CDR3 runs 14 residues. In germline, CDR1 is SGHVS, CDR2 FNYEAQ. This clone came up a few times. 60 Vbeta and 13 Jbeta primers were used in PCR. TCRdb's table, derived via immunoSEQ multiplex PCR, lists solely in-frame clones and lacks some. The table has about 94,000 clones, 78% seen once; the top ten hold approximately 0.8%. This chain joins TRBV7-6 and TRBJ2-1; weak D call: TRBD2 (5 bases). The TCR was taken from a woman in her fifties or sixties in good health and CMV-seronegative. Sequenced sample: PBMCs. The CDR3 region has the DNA TGTGCCAGCAGCTTAGGAGTTTTGGGAGCTGAGCAGTTCTTC. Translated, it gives CASSLGVLGAEQFF.